The clone carrying this T cell receptor beta chain was detected a few times. The antigen is unknown. Germline loops: CDR1 MGHRA, CDR2 YSYEKL. The CDR3 has 16 residues. V was clipped by 4 bases and J by 6 bases, with 20 bases between them. Isolated RNA was reverse transcribed in full, so expressed TCRB transcripts were sequenced. Average reads for naive, central memory and regulatory T cell samples were some 3.9 million. TCRdb keeps only in-frame clones here, not all; method: immunoSEQ multiplex PCR. The sample comprises approximately 130,000 clones, about 18% of which are singletons, and roughly 2.6% rests with the top ten. Sorted populations were all over 98% pure. The data were obtained in a study of beta chain features in type 1 diabetes. Findings and limits, study-wide: Cells with high TCR expression could be over-represented by cDNA sequencing. Type 1 diabetes patients showed a moderate but significant shortening of TCRB CDR3s in all four CD4+ subsets.

The sequenced material came from central memory CD4+ T cells from blood. This receptor was identified in a man between 18 and 35 years old with type 1 diabetes. The V and J genes are TRBV4-1 and TRBJ2-3, with D possibly TRBD2 on 6 matching bases. This chain's CDR3 is CASSPPGASNRDTQYF. CDR3 nucleotides: TGCGCCAGCAGCCCTCCGGGAGCGTCGAATCGGGATACGCAGTATTTT.